The 21 T cell receptor beta chains listed next were all sequenced from one sample in a study of PD-L1 blockade in urothelial cancer. Assay used: immunoSEQ multiplex PCR; TCRdb lists only in-frame clones, some missing. There are around 70,000 clones in the sample; 65% to 85% occur only once, and approximately 10% lies in the top ten. Regarding time point: pretreatment peripheral blood. The material was PBMCs, obtained around atezolizumab (anti-PD-L1) treatment. The receptors shown here come from a woman aged 70-85 years with urothelial cancer.

The V call is TRBV28, the J call TRBJ2-1, with TRBD1 identical over 9 bases. The CDR3 runs 14 residues. CDR1 and CDR2 (germline): MDHEN, SYDVKM. V shed 6 bases, J shed 5 bases, and the junction held 5 bases outside the gene matches. The CDR3 nucleotides are TGTGCCAGCAGCAGACAGGGGGAGAACAATGAGCAGTTCTTC. This translates into CASSRQGENNEQFF.

The V and J genes are TRBV30 and TRBJ1-5, with TRBD1 as a possible D gene (6 bases). Germline V lookup: CDR1 GTSNPN, CDR2 SVGIG (reference sequence). With 4 bases removed from V and 4 bases from J, the gap between germline ends came to 14 bases. The CDR3 length is 14 residues. The CDR3 nucleotides read TGTGCCTGGACCACGGGGCAGGGGAATCAGCCCCAGCATTTT. Amino acid sequence: CAWTTGQGNQPQHF. Using reference TRBV30 and TRBJ1-5 for the parts outside the CDR3, the full variable domain is SQTIHQWPATLVQPVGSPLSLECTVEGTSNPNLYWYRQAAGRGLQLLFYSVGIGQISSEVPQNLSASRPQDRQFILSSKKLLLSDSGFYLCAWTTGQGNQPQHFGDGTRLSIL.

Details on this clone: Germline is not matched at one junction end, which may reflect a read error. The V gene is TRBV27, the J gene TRBJ2-3; 8 nucleotides align to TRBD1. Germline CDR1 is MNHEY and CDR2 is SMNVEV (reference sequence). This CDR3 comprises 19 residues. The CDR3 is CASRLSQGARFSSTDTQYF. For the CDR3, the DNA is TGTGCCAGCAGGTTATCGCAGGGGGCGCGTTTCTCTAGCACAGATACGCAGTATTTT.

The V gene is TRBV7-6, the J gene TRBJ2-7; D might be TRBD2 (5 bases). There are 11 residues in the CDR3. Per germline, CDR1 SGHVS and CDR2 FNYEAQ. V was pared by 1 base and J by 7 bases, with 5 bases between. The DNA for the CDR3 is TGTGCCAGCAGCTTAGGGGAGGAGCAGTACTTC. Its protein product is CASSLGEEQYF.

The chain uses TRBV10-3 and TRBJ1-1, with TRBD1 matching 7 bases. Germline CDR1 is ENHRY and CDR2 is SYGVKD. The CDR3 runs 16 residues. V shed 1 base and J 6 bases; nucleotides not matched to a gene: 11. As DNA, the CDR3 is TGTGCCATCAGTGAGTGGACCCAGGGGGAGCGGTCTGAAGCTTTCTTT. It encodes CAISEWTQGERSEAFF.

V and J are TRBV6-1 and TRBJ1-1; 12 bases match TRBD1. Germline CDR1 reads MNHNS; CDR2 reads SASEGT. Losses at the gene ends were 8 bases for V and 6 bases for J; bases not matched to a gene: 10. CDR3 length equals 15 residues. This CDR3 reads CASGTGQGAGSEAFF. As DNA, the CDR3 is TGTGCCAGCGGAACGGGACAGGGGGCCGGTTCTGAAGCTTTCTTT.

With respect to this clone: At the DNA level, this CDR3 is encoded by other sequences in the same sample as well. The chain couples TRBV5-1 to TRBJ2-7, with D unclear. V was pared by 3 bases and J by 4 bases, with 5 bases between. This CDR3 has 11 amino acids. CDR1 is SGHRS and CDR2 is YFSETQ in the germline V gene. The CDR3 DNA sequence: TGCGCCAGCAGCTCGGAGTACGAGCAGTACTTC. Residues: CASSSEYEQYF.

The chain combines TRBV5-4 with TRBJ2-7; 9 bases are shared with TRBD1. V lost 4 bases to trimming and J lost 5 bases; unmatched junction nucleotides: 7. Germline CDR1 and CDR2: SGHNT and YYREEE (reference sequence). The length of the CDR3 is 14 residues. CDR3: CASSLGQGLNEQYF. CDR3 coding DNA: TGTGCCAGCAGCCTGGGACAGGGATTAAACGAGCAGTACTTC.

The V call is TRBV4-2, the J call TRBJ1-1; possibly TRBD1 for D (6 bases). CDR3 length: 15 amino acids. Per germline, CDR1 LGHNA and CDR2 YNFKEQ. V was trimmed by 4 bases and J by 1 base, leaving 13 bases between them. The DNA for the CDR3 is TGTGCCAGCAGCCCCCCAGGACAGAAGAACACTGAAGCTTTCTTT. Protein sequence: CASSPPGQKNTEAFF.

V usage is TRBV5-1 and J usage is TRBJ2-5, with D possibly being TRBD1 (6 bases). The V end was cut by 5 bases, the J end by 2 bases, with 19 bases between. The germline CDR1 and CDR2 sequences are SGHRS and YFSETQ. The CDR3 contains 16 residues. The CDR3 region has the DNA TGCGCCAGCAGTTTAACGCGGACAGAACCTCAAGAGACCCAGTACTTC. Translated, it gives CASSLTRTEPQETQYF.

The chain employs TRBV19 and TRBJ2-2; D perhaps matches TRBD1 (5 bases). Trimming shortened V by 7 bases and J by 5 bases, and 17 bases separated the two germline ends. Germline CDR1 is LNHDA and CDR2 is SQIVND (reference sequence). The CDR3 is made up of 15 amino acids. CDR3 sequence reads: CASTPPGFMTGELFF. In DNA form, the CDR3 reads TGTGCCAGTACTCCTCCAGGGTTTATGACCGGGGAGCTGTTTTTT.

The chain employs TRBV9 and TRBJ2-3; 7 nucleotides align to TRBD2. Germline trimming cut 4 bases from V and 6 bases from J; bases unmatched to any gene: 14. CDR1 and CDR2 from the germline V gene are SGDLS and YYNGEE. CDR3 length equals 16 residues. The CDR3 spells CASSLSWLAVRDTQYF. The CDR3 nucleotides read TGTGCCAGCAGCCTTAGTTGGCTAGCGGTTCGGGATACGCAGTATTTT.

This chain uses TRBV7-2 with TRBJ2-3; D is perhaps TRBD2 (5 bases). This CDR3 contains 16 residues. The V gene lost 1 base and the J gene lost 5 bases, with 16 bases spanning the gap. CDR1 and CDR2 from the germline V gene are SGHTA and FQGNSA. For the CDR3, the DNA is TGTGCCAGCAGCTTAGTGGCGGGCACCCTGGGAGATACGCAGTATTTT. This gives the protein CASSLVAGTLGDTQYF. The full variable domain, completed using reference TRBV7-2 and TRBJ2-3, is GAGVSQSPSNKVTEKGKDVELRCDPISGHTALYWYRQSLGQGLEFLIYFQGNSAPDKSGLPSDRFSAERTGGSVSTLTIQRTQQEDSAVYLCASSLVAGTLGDTQYFGPGTRLTVL.

CDR3 residues: CASSQTGTATSGANVLTF. CDR3 in DNA: TGTGCCAGCAGCCAAACCGGGACAGCTACCTCTGGGGCCAACGTCCTGACTTTC. The J gene is TRBJ2-6, the V gene TRBV4-2; 7 bases map to TRBD1. Germline V gives CDR1 LGHNA, CDR2 YNFKEQ. This CDR3 has 18 residues. J lost 0 bases, V lost 2 bases, and 7 bases had no gene match.

V and J are TRBV15 and TRBJ2-7; 8 bases align to TRBD1. V shed 0 bases and J 5 bases; nucleotides not matched to a gene: 6. CDR1 and CDR2 (germline): LNHNV, YYDKDF (reference sequence). The CDR3 runs 15 residues. The CDR3 DNA follows: TGTGCCACCAGCAGAGACCCAGGGGGCCTCGACGAGCAGTACTTC. Protein sequence: CATSRDPGGLDEQYF.

This clone was seen only once. The rearrangement uses TRBV27 and TRBJ2-7; D might be TRBD1 (6 bases). This CDR3 contains 14 residues. V shed 2 bases and J shed 2 bases, with 10 bases lying between them. Germline V lookup: CDR1 MNHEY, CDR2 SMNVEV (reference sequence). The CDR3 bases are TGTGCCAGCAGTTTACCGGGACACACCTACGAGCAGTACTTC. Translation gives CASSLPGHTYEQYF.

This chain links TRBV28 with TRBJ1-5, with D perhaps matching TRBD1 (6 bases). V gave up 3 bases and J gave up 9 bases, with 15 bases separating them. Germline CDR1 is MDHEN and CDR2 is SYDVKM. The CDR3 sequence is 14 residues long. CDR3 nucleotides: TGTGCCAGCAGTTTGCCACAGGGACGGTTGCCCCAGCATTTT. Translated: CASSLPQGRLPQHF. The variable domain in full, completed from reference TRBV28 and TRBJ1-5, reads DVKVTQSSRYLVKRTGEKVFLECVQDMDHENMFWYRQDPGLGLRLIYFSYDVKMKEKGDIPEGYSVSREKKERFSLILESASTNQTSMYLCASSLPQGRLPQHFGDGTRLSIL.

The genes are TRBV4-1 and TRBJ2-5, with 11 nucleotides matching TRBD2. Germline V CDR1 and CDR2: MGHRA, YSYEKL. V shed 3 bases, J shed 5 bases, and the junction held 11 bases outside the gene matches. This CDR3 is 17 amino acids long. The CDR3 DNA follows: TGCGCCAGCAGCCACCCCCCTGGGACTAGCGGTCAGGAGACCCAGTACTTC. Protein product: CASSHPPGTSGQETQYF.

The rearrangement uses TRBV19 and TRBJ2-7, with a possible D match to TRBD2 (5 bases). Trimming stripped 5 bases from V and 0 bases from J, with 11 bases between. CDR3 length: 14 residues. The germline V gene has CDR1 LNHDA and CDR2 SQIVND (reference sequence). DNA for the CDR3: TGTGCCAGTAGTTTTGCCGCGGGCTCCTACGAGCAGTACTTC. Translated: CASSFAAGSYEQYF. The full variable domain, in which reference TRBV19 and TRBJ2-7 provide the parts outside the CDR3, is DGGITQSPKYLFRKEGQNVTLSCEQNLNHDAMYWYRQDPGQGLRLIYYSQIVNDFQKGDIAEGYSVSREKKESFPLTVTSAQKNPTAFYLCASSFAAGSYEQYFGPGTRLTVT.

The rearrangement links TRBV10-1 to TRBJ2-7; maybe TRBD1 (6 bases). This CDR3 has 15 amino acids. The V end was cut by 0 bases, the J end by 6 bases, with 15 bases between. The germline V gene has CDR1 WNHNN and CDR2 SYGVQD (reference sequence). CDR3 coding DNA: TGCGCCAGCAGTGAGTCGCGACAGGCAATAGGCGAGCAGTACTTC. This gives the protein CASSESRQAIGEQYF.

The chain combines TRBV4-2 with TRBJ2-3; 7 bases fit TRBD1. V lost 1 base, J lost 2 bases, and 3 bases stayed unmatched. The CDR3 covers 15 residues. Germline V lookup: CDR1 LGHNA, CDR2 YNFKEQ. CDR3 nucleotide sequence: TGTGCCAGCAGCCAAGCCGACAGGGTCACAGATACGCAGTATTTT. The encoded protein is CASSQADRVTDTQYF.